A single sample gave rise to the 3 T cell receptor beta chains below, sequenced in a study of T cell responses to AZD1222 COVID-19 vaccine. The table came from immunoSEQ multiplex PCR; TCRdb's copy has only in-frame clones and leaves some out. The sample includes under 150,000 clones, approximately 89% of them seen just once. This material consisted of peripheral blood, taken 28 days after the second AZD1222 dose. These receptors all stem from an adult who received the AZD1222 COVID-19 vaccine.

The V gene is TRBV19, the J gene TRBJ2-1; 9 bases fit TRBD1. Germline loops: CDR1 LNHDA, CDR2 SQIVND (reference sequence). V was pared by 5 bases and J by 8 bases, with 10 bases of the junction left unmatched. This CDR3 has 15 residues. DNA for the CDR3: TGTGCCAGTAGTCAAGGACAGGGGTCGTCCTATGAGCAGTTCTTC. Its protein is CASSQGQGSSYEQFF.

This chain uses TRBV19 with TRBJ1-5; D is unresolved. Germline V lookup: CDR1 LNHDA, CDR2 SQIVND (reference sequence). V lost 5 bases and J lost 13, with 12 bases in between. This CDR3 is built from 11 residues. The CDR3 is CASSHRGAQHF. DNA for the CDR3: TGTGCCAGTAGTCACCGGGGAGCTCAGCATTTT.

As DNA, the CDR3 is TGTGCCAGCAGCTCCCCCGCTAGCGGGGGGAAGAACACCGGGGAGCTGTTTTTT. Amino acid sequence: CASSSPASGGKNTGELFF. The chain joins TRBV6-2 or TRBV6-3 to TRBJ2-2; 11 positions match TRBD2. Germline V gives CDR1 MNHEY, CDR2 SVGEGT. The CDR3 runs 18 residues. V shed 6 bases and J 1 base; nucleotides not matched to a gene: 10.